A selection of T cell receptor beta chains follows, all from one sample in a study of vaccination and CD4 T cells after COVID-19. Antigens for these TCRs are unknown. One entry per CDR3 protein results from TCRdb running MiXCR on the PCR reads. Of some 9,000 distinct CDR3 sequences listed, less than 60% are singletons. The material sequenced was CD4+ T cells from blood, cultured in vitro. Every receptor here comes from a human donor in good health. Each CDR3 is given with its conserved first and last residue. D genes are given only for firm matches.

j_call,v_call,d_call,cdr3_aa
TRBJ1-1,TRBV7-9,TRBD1,CASSQVGGGEIEAFF
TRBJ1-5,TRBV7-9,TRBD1,CASSSGTGVRHQPQHF
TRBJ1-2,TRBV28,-,CASSPGRKRNGYTF
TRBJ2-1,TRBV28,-,CASSFIGGRGNEQFF
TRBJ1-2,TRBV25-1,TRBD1,CASSAQGANYGYTF
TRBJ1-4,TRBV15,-,CATSRAIGATNEKLFF
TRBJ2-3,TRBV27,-,CASSRPGVNTDTQYF
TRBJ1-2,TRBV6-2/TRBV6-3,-,CASSYSVYGYTF
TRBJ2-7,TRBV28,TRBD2,CASTDPGTSGSYEQYF
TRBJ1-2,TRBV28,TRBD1,CASSTIPGGRDYGYTF
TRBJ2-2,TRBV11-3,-,CASSPPQAGVTGELFF
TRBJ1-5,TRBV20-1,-,CSAGAGFAQPQHF
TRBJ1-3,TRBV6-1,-,CASAKSDGRSGNTIYF
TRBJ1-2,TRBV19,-,CASSPRPLRTGYTF
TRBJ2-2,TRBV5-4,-,CASSLGGQLTGELFF
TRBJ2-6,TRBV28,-,CASSPGGPGANVLTF
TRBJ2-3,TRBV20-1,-,CSANAQRSTDTQYF
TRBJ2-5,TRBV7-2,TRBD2,CASSRGLAGPRETQYF
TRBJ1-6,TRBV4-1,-,CASSQAKGSKNSPLHF
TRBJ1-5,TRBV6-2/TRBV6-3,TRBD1,CASSGQDNQPQHF
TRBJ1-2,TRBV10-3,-,CAISESEVTNYGYTF
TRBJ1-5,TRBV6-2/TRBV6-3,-,CASRDYGQPQHF
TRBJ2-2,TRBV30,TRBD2,CAWLLAGGTGELFF
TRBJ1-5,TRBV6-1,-,CASSVRGNNQPQHF
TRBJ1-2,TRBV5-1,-,CASSLGPGENGYTF
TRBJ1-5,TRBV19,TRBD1,CASSMGGQLNQPQHF
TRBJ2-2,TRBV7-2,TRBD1,CASSLRGRSGELFF
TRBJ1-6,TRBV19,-,CASSVAGAPPLHF
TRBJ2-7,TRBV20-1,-,CSASGRGNSYEQYF
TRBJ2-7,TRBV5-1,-,CASSLGVGNRASYEQYF
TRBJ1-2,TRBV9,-,CASSGTGSYGYTF
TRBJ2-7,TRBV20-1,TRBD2,CSASSGTSGSGYEQYF
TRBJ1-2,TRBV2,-,CASSSSARANYGYTF
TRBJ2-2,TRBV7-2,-,CASSAPRSHPAPGELFF
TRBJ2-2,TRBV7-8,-,CASSLDQGALGGELFF
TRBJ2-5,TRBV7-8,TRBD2,CASSLVIPSGRVIQETQYF
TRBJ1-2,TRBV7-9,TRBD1,CASSLDELRDRGQGNYGYTF
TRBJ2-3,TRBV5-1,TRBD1,CASSGGQGTDTQYF